This T cell receptor beta chain was documented in a study of naive and memory T cell subsets. An equimolar mix of two oligonucleotides served as the beta constant-region primer for TRBC1 and TRBC2. Each CDR3 protein is one row after TCRdb ran MiXCR on the UMI-ligation and nested PCR reads. The table shows around 40,000 distinct CDR3 sequences, with about 14% occurring only once. Of note for this clonotype: Its antigen is not known.

Study outcomes and limitations: In naive cells, over 90% of TCR sequences were seen only once.

Sequenced sample: effector memory CD4+ T cells from blood. Specified subset: effector memory, CD45RA- CD27-. The receptor was derived from a human donor in good health.

CDR3 bases: TGTGCCAGCAGAAAGTCCCAGGGGGTGAAGCAGTACTTC. Its protein is CASRKSQGVKQYF. The chain is built from TRBV6-5 and TRBJ2-7, with 7 positions matching TRBD1. With V trimmed by 6 bases and J by 8 bases, 10 bases remained unmatched. The CDR3 covers 13 residues. Germline CDR1 MNHEY, CDR2 SVGAGI.